The sequence of this T cell receptor beta chain was determined in a study of cytomegalovirus exposure and HLA in healthy donors. Study outcomes and limitations: Presence/absence analyses assumed roughly uniform sequencing depth across donors.

Trimming pared 0 bases from V and 6 bases from J, leaving 9 bases between. The CDR3 runs to 13 residues. CDR1 SGDLS and CDR2 YYNGEE come from the germline V gene. The PCR employed 60 Vbeta primers together with 13 Jbeta primers. Sequenced by immunoSEQ multiplex PCR; TCRdb stores in-frame clones only, minus some. This sample has fewer than 250,000 clones, with about four fifths found just once. As for this clone: Its antigen is not identified.

The TCR comes from a man younger than 35 in good health and CMV-seronegative. This sequence joins TRBV9 and TRBJ1-1; the D is unclear. The material sequenced was PBMCs. The CDR3 DNA is TGTGCCAGCAGCGTAGAAGCATATTCTGAAGCTTTCTTT. Its protein product is CASSVEAYSEAFF. The variable domain in full, completed from reference TRBV9 and TRBJ1-1, reads DSGVTQTPKHLITATGQRVTLRCSPRSGDLSVYWYQQSLDQGLQFLIQYYNGEERAKGNILERFSAQQFPDLHSELNLSSLELGDSALYFCASSVEAYSEAFFGQGTRLTVV.